The clone carrying this T cell receptor (beta chain) has just a few counts. Its target is not known. TCRdb redid the calling of the reads with MiXCR, one entry per CDR3 protein. The table shows about a million distinct CDR3 sequences, with 25% to 40% occurring only once. These data belong to a study of T cell repertoires in cytomegalovirus infection. Background on the study: In the study, CMV epitopes included recently identified HLA-C-restricted and well-studied HLA-B-restricted ones. Carrying CMV and the relevant HLA type showed in public TCR beta signatures. Study outcomes and limitations: Identification of carriers of CMV plus the relevant HLA was performed using cumulative public TCR beta family frequency.

Deletions cut 0 bases from V and 5 bases from J, with 9 bases between. This CDR3 contains 14 residues. Germline-derived CDR1 and CDR2 are SNHLY and FYNNEI. This receptor was obtained from a human donor in good health (CMV status not recorded). Some clones in this sample may be carry-over from other donors' samples. This specimen consisted of cultured CD8+ T cells from PBMCs, obtained from culture after CMV antigen stimulation. The rearrangement joins TRBV2 to TRBJ2-3; no reliable D call. The DNA of the CDR3 is TGTGCCAGCAGTGAAGCCCGCTTCGGAGATACGCAGTATTTT. Protein product: CASSEARFGDTQYF.